This TCR beta chain originates from a study of T cells after yellow fever vaccination (dated by TCRdb to about 2019). Describing the broader study: Libraries from fractions with low cell numbers were prepared with the SMART-Seq v4 Ultra Low Input RNA kit. To follow T-cell clones before and after both primary and booster YFV17D yellow fever vaccination, bulk TCR alpha and beta repertoires underwent longitudinal sequencing. The cohort comprised two healthy male donors, one aged 18 to 30 and one aged 30 to 40 years. Bulk PBMC replicates and cell subsets were isolated from blood drawn at multiple timepoints before and after both primary and secondary immunization.

General conclusions and limits of the study: Only a couple of donors were included in the study, so the extent to which the findings can be generalized is limited. Computational filtering was required because FACS-sorted repertoires could contain abundant contaminating clonotypes from the bulk population. After the booster, most of the clones that had expanded following primary vaccination were detected again (roughly 96% of CD4 and around 90% of CD8), which suggests that memory was broadly maintained. A small fraction of clonotypes showed up in both the CD4 and CD8 compartments, probably as a result of convergent recombination. Compared with the primary T-cell response, the secondary T-cell response was faster but weaker, reaching its peak on day 5 rather than on day 15.

Comments on this clonotype: No cognate antigen has been identified for it. Within one base of it there is no much larger clone, and no base qualities were kept.

Explained via the paper, the treatment or condition label denotes: live attenuated yellow fever vaccine strain. At each blood-draw timepoint, two biological replicates of bulk PBMCs were obtained. PBMCs were isolated from peripheral blood using a standard Ficoll-Paque protocol. TriZol was used to extract RNA from bulk PBMCs, from CD4 and CD8 fractions, and from dextramer-positive and dextramer-negative fractions. TCRdb names Illumina NovaSeq 6000 as the instrument used. Synthesis of TCR cDNA relied on 5'RACE template switching, a step that introduced a universal primer site along with unique molecular identifiers. Priming of cDNA synthesis was performed from both the TCR alpha and TCR beta constant segments. Libraries were amplified in two PCR steps, with sample barcodes and sequencing adapters added in the second step. Libraries were sequenced on Illumina HiSeq 2500 (2x100 bp) or NovaSeq (2x150 bp). The study's processing was this. Demultiplexing of reads and collapsing into UMI consensus sequences were performed with MIGEC, and V(D)J alignment was carried out with MiXCR. Clonotypes responding to the vaccine were identified with edgeR on replicate PBMC samples, with the criteria of FDR below 0.01 and a log2 fold change above 5 up to day 15. Each bulk clonotype was labeled CD4 or CD8 based on which sequenced repertoire, CD4 or CD8, contained the clonotype at higher abundance. Using fastp at Q25 and MiXCR, TCRdb reprocessed the public reads and kept productive beta chains. When rows share a CDR3 protein, they turn into one entry using the most common DNA and genes. TCRdb's processing, not the authors', yielded these V and J calls. The sample table contains some 340,000 distinct CDR3 sequences; only one count was recorded for over 4% of them. In total, the top ten clones hold 20% to 25% of the sample.

Compared with germline, V lacks 3 bases and J lacks 7 bases; bases without a gene match: 6. The CDR3 contains 15 residues, cysteine and phenylalanine counted. The sequence is cut down to CDR3 DNA, 45 bases in frame from base 1. The germline V gene encodes CDR1 KGHSH and CDR2 LQKENI. The V and J genes are TRBV18 and TRBJ2-2; 9 central bases correspond to TRBD1. The sequence derives from a man aged 18 to 30 who received the YFV17D yellow fever vaccine. Here the sequenced sample was PBMCs, taken 5 days after the yellow fever booster vaccination. The CDR3 has the sequence CASSPRTGEYGELFF. The DNA reads TGTGCCAGCTCACCGCGGACAGGGGAGTACGGGGAGCTGTTTTTT.